This passage covers 17 T cell receptor beta chains from one sample sequenced in a study of blood T cell repertoires in COVID-19. The data were produced by immunoSEQ multiplex PCR, yet TCRdb's version contains in-frame clones alone and is incomplete. The sample holds 99,000 or so clones, about 76% seen once. Sequenced: peripheral blood. Receptors were obtained from a man older than 75 with acute or convalescent COVID-19.

The count of this clone is one. The chain joins TRBV6-2 or TRBV6-3 to TRBJ1-1, with D unclear. This CDR3 region has 11 residues. The V end lost 2 bases, the J end lost 7 bases, and 5 bases lay between the germline ends. Germline assignment: CDR1 MNHEY and CDR2 SVGEGT. CDR3 sequence: CASSYRGEAFF. CDR3 nucleotides: TGTGCCAGCAGTTACCGGGGTGAAGCTTTCTTT.

The J gene is TRBJ2-2, the V gene TRBV7-9; tentative D call: TRBD2 (5 bases). The CDR3 has 16 amino acids. Trimming took 3 bases from V and 3 from J, leaving 14 bases between them. Germline loops: CDR1 SEHNR, CDR2 FQNEAQ (reference sequence). In DNA form, the CDR3 reads TGTGCCAGCAGCTTTGAGGGAATGGCGGACACCGGGGAGCTGTTTTTT. It yields the protein CASSFEGMADTGELFF.

The chain recombines TRBV28 with TRBJ2-1; 12 bases are a match to TRBD2. The germline V gene encodes CDR1 MDHEN and CDR2 SYDVKM. With 4 bases clipped from V and 2 bases from J, the junction kept 3 bases outside the gene matches. The CDR3 is made up of 16 amino acids. CDR3 sequence: CASSSLAGGTYNEQFF. DNA of the CDR3: TGTGCCAGCAGTTCCCTAGCGGGAGGGACCTACAATGAGCAGTTCTTC. The full variable domain, completed using reference TRBV28 and TRBJ2-1, is DVKVTQSSRYLVKRTGEKVFLECVQDMDHENMFWYRQDPGLGLRLIYFSYDVKMKEKGDIPEGYSVSREKKERFSLILESASTNQTSMYLCASSSLAGGTYNEQFFGPGTRLTVL.

This chain uses TRBV15 with TRBJ1-5; perhaps TRBD1 as D (6 bases). The CDR3 covers 16 residues. The ends were cut back, 2 bases at V and 7 bases at J, with 18 bases in the middle. Germline V CDR1 and CDR2: LNHNV, YYDKDF (reference sequence). CDR3 protein: CATSRYVGGGPQPQHF. The CDR3 DNA is TGTGCCACCAGCAGATATGTGGGAGGGGGGCCCCAGCCCCAGCATTTT.

The chain carries TRBV6-6 and TRBJ1-1, with D possibly TRBD1 on 5 matching bases. Trimming left V 6 bases short and J 5 bases short, with 19 bases between. The V gene's germline CDR1 is MNHNY and CDR2 SVGAGI (reference sequence). The CDR3 sequence is 15 residues long. The CDR3 sequence is CASSPRGGKGTEAFF. In nucleotides, the CDR3 is TGTGCCAGCAGCCCTCGTGGGGGGAAGGGGACTGAAGCTTTCTTT.

The chain employs TRBV19 and TRBJ1-3; TRBD1 matches at 9 bases. V lost 8 bases to trimming and J lost 0 bases; unmatched junction nucleotides: 5. The length of the CDR3 is 15 residues. Germline CDR1 LNHDA, CDR2 SQIVND (reference sequence). Written as DNA, the CDR3 is TGTGCCAGTGGGGACAGGGATATCTCTGGAAACACCATATATTTT. It specifies CASGDRDISGNTIYF.

The V call is TRBV6-2 or TRBV6-3, the J call TRBJ2-7; tentative D call: TRBD2 (5 bases). The germline gives CDR1 MNHEY, CDR2 SVGEGT. This CDR3 spans 17 amino acids. V lost 0 bases and J lost 1, with 16 bases in between. The CDR3 loop reads CASSYSDLGRRSYEQYF. DNA of the CDR3: TGTGCCAGCAGTTACTCGGACCTGGGGAGAAGGTCCTACGAGCAGTACTTC.

The gene calls are TRBV6-5 and TRBJ2-2; 8 nucleotides match TRBD1. With V trimmed by 7 bases and J by 4 bases, 8 bases remained unmatched. Germline V gene sequence: CDR1 MNHEY, CDR2 SVGAGI. This CDR3 has 15 residues. CDR3 protein: CASTYEGQVTGELFF. The CDR3 DNA reads TGTGCCAGCACCTACGAGGGACAGGTCACCGGGGAGCTGTTTTTT.

V and J are TRBV18 and TRBJ2-1; the match to TRBD2 covers 7 bases. Trimming took 3 bases from V and 0 from J; bases not matched to a gene: 8. This CDR3 region has 17 residues. Germline V gene sequence: CDR1 KGHSH, CDR2 LQKENI. CDR3: CASSPAASGRSYNEQFF. In DNA, the CDR3 is TGTGCCAGCTCACCGGCTGCTAGCGGACGCTCCTACAATGAGCAGTTCTTC.

Written as DNA, the CDR3 is TGTGCCAGCAGCCAATGGGGGGGAGTCGCAGATACGCAGTATTTT. Translating it yields CASSQWGGVADTQYF. The genes are TRBV5-8 and TRBJ2-3; 7 nucleotides agree with TRBD2. CDR3 length: 15 amino acids. Germline lookup yields CDR1 SGHTS and CDR2 YDEGEE. J gave up 4 bases and V 4 bases, and 9 bases lay outside the gene matches.

This chain uses TRBV19 with TRBJ2-3; the match to TRBD2 covers 7 bases. The CDR3 totals 15 residues. J gave up 3 bases and V 3 bases, and 6 bases lay outside the gene matches. CDR1 and CDR2 (germline): LNHDA, SQIVND (reference sequence). The CDR3 DNA reads as TGTGCCAGTAGTATGGTCGGGAGGATGACAGATACGCAGTATTTT. This gives the protein CASSMVGRMTDTQYF.

V is TRBV7-9 and J is TRBJ1-4; 10 nucleotides agree with TRBD1. Germline CDR1 is SEHNR and CDR2 is FQNEAQ (reference sequence). Trimming took 4 bases from V and 7 from J; bases not matched to a gene: 3. The CDR3 is 14 residues long. The CDR3: CASSSTGGSEKLFF. CDR3 DNA sequence: TGTGCCAGCAGCTCGACAGGGGGCAGTGAAAAACTGTTTTTT.

The gene calls are TRBV6-5 and TRBJ2-7, with 8 bases that match TRBD1. CDR1 and CDR2 (germline): MNHEY, SVGAGI. The trim removed 0 bases at V and 2 bases at J, leaving 3 bases unmatched. This CDR3 region has 15 residues. The CDR3 DNA follows: TGTGCCAGCAGTTACTCGAGACAGGGGACCTACGAGCAGTACTTC. Translation: CASSYSRQGTYEQYF.

The chain couples TRBV29-1 to TRBJ2-1, with 10 bases matching TRBD2. Germline lookup yields CDR1 SQVTM and CDR2 ANQGSEA. Germline trimming cut 3 bases from V and 4 bases from J; bases unmatched to any gene: 3. CDR3 length: 14 amino acids. CDR3 sequence reads: CSVDPAGGYNEQFF. DNA for the CDR3: TGCAGCGTTGACCCAGCGGGAGGGTACAATGAGCAGTTCTTC.

The chain is built from TRBV18 and TRBJ1-6, with D possibly matching TRBD1 (6 bases). Germline V gives CDR1 KGHSH, CDR2 LQKENI. The CDR3 loop spans 14 amino acids. With 3 bases removed from V and 8 bases from J, the gap between germline ends came to 11 bases. This chain's CDR3 is CASSPNPGDSPLHF. In nucleotides, the CDR3 is TGTGCCAGCTCACCTAATCCAGGGGATTCACCCCTCCACTTT.

The V and J genes are TRBV18 and TRBJ2-7; 15 bases map to TRBD2. Unmatched junction bases numbered 4, after V lost 1 base and J lost 6 bases. The CDR3 has 16 residues. CDR1 is KGHSH, CDR2 LQKENI, per germline. The CDR3: CASSPRGLAGGSEQYF. For the CDR3, the DNA is TGTGCCAGCTCACCACGGGGACTAGCGGGAGGCTCCGAGCAGTACTTC.

This clone has just a few counts. The V call is TRBV7-9, the J call TRBJ2-1; D may be TRBD1 (6 bases). Deletions cut 2 bases from V and 4 bases from J, with 12 bases between. This CDR3 region has 15 residues. The V gene's germline CDR1 is SEHNR and CDR2 FQNEAQ (reference sequence). CDR3 in amino acids: CASSLSGGAYNEQFF. DNA of the CDR3: TGTGCCAGCAGCTTATCTGGGGGCGCGTACAATGAGCAGTTCTTC.